This T cell receptor (beta chain) was captured in a study of radiation and T cells in renal cell carcinoma. Noted time point: blood 4 weeks post-SBRT, at nephrectomy. Specified treatment: 15 Gy SBRT to primary tumor, nephrectomy 4 weeks later. Nephrectomy followed 15 Gy stereotactic body radiation by 4 weeks. Blood was sampled at baseline, 2 weeks and 4 weeks after SBRT. The patient's renal cell carcinoma had clear cell pathology. V lost 4 bases and J 0 bases, leaving 11 bases between the germline ends. CDR3 length equals 15 residues. Looked up from germline, CDR1 is LGHNA and CDR2 is YSLEER. Study-wide results and limits: Baseline intratumoral clonotype presence is unknown without pretreatment biopsies.

Measured with immunoSEQ multiplex PCR; TCRdb has only the in-frame clones, and not every one. The table includes around 170,000 clones, about 85% detected once. As for this clone: Antigen: not known.

The sequences come from blood, collected from a patient whose treatment included radiotherapy and nephrectomy. This chain connects TRBV4-3 to TRBJ2-3; D may correspond to TRBD1 or TRBD2 (5 bases each). This sequence was found in a woman in her 50s with renal cell carcinoma. Here the CDR3 DNA reads TGCGCCAGCAGCCCCCGGGACCGAAGCACAGATACGCAGTATTTT. This codes for CASSPRDRSTDTQYF.